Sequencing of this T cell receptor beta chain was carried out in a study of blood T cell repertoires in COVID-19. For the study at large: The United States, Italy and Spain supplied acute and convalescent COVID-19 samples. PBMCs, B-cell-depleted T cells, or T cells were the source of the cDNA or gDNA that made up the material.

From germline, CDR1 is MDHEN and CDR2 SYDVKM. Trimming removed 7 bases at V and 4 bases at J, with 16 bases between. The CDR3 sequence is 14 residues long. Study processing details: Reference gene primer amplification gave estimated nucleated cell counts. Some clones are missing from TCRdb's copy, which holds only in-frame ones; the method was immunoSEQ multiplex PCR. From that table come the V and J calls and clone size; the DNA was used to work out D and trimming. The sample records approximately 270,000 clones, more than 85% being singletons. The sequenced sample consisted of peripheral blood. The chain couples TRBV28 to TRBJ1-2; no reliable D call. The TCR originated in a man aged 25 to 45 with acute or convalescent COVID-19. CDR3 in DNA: TGTGCCAGCACCCCGGGGAGGGTCGCCTATGGCTACACCTTC. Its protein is CASTPGRVAYGYTF.